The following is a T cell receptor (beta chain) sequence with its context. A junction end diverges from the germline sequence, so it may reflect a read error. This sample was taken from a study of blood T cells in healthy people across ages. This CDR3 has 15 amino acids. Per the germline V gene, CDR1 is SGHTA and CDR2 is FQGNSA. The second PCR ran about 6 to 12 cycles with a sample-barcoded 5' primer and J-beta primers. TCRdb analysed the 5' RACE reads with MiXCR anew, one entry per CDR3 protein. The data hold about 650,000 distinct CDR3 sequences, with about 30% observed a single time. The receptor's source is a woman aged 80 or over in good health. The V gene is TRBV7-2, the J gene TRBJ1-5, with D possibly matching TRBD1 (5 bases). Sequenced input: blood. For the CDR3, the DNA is TGTGCCAGCAGCTTAGAGGGGCGGAACAATCTGCCCCAGCATTTT. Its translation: CASSLEGRNNLPQHF.